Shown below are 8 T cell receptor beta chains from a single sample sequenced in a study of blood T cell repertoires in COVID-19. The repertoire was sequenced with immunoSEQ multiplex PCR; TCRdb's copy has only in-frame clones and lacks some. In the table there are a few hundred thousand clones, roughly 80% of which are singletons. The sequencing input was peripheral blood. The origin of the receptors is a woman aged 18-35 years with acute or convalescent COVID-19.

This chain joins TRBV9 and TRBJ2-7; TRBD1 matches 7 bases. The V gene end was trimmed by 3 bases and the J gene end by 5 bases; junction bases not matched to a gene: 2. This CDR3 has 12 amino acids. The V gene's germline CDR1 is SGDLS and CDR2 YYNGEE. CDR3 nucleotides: TGTGCCAGCAGCGCACAGGGGAACGAGCAGTACTTC. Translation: CASSAQGNEQYF.

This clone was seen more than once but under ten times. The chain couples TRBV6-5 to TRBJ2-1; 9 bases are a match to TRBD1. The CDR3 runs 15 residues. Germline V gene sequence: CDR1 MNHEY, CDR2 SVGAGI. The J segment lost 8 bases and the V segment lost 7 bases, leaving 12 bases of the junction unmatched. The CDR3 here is CASKTPGQGIDEQFF. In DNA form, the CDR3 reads TGTGCCAGCAAAACCCCGGGACAGGGAATAGATGAGCAGTTCTTC.

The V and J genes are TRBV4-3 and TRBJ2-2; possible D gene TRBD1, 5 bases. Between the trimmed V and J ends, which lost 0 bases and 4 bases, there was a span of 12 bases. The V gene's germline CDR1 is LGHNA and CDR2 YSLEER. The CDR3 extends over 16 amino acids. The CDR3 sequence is CASSQEGLSITGELFF. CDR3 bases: TGCGCCAGCAGCCAAGAGGGGCTTAGTATCACCGGGGAGCTGTTTTTT.

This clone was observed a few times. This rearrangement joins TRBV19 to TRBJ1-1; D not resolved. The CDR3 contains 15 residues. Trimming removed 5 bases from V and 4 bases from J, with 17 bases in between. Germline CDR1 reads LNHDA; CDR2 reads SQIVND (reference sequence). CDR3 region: CASSYPGGGSTEAFF. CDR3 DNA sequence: TGTGCCAGTAGTTATCCTGGTGGAGGGAGCACTGAAGCTTTCTTT.

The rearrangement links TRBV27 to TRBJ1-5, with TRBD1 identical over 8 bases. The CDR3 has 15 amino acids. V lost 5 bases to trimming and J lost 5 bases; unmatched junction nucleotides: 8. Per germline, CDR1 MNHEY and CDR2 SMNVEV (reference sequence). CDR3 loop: CASSAHYRGDQPQHF. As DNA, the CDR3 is TGTGCCAGCAGTGCCCATTACAGGGGGGATCAGCCCCAGCATTTT.

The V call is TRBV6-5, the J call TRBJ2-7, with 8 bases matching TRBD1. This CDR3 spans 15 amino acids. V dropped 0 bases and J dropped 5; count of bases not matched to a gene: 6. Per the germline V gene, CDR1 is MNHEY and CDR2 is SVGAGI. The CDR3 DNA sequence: TGTGCCAGCAGTTACTCGTACAGGGGGTCCCACGAGCAGTACTTC. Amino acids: CASSYSYRGSHEQYF.

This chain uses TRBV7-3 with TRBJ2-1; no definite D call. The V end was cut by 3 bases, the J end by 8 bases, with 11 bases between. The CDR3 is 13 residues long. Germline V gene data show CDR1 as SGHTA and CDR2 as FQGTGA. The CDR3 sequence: CASSLKPGDEQFF. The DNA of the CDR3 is TGTGCCAGCAGCTTGAAGCCCGGTGATGAGCAGTTCTTC.

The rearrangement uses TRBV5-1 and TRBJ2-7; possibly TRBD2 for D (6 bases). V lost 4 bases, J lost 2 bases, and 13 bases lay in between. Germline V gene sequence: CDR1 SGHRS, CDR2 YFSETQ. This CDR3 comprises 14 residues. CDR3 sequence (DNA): TGCGCCAGCAGCCTTCCCGGGAGAGCCTACGAGCAGTACTTC. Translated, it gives CASSLPGRAYEQYF.